The rows below give T cell receptor beta chains drawn from one sample of a study of shared clonotypes between healthy human individuals. TCRdb's copy holds only in-frame clones and misses some; the assay was immunoSEQ multiplex PCR. The top ten clones hold about 0.36% of a sample with 2,500,000 or so clones, 80% to 95% of them seen once. Material for sequencing was naive CD4+ T cells from PBMCs. The receptors stem from a man aged 18 to 30 in good health. Some clones in this sample may be carry-over from other donors' samples. Both conserved end residues are part of each CDR3. Fields, in order: J gene, clone size, V gene, D gene, CDR3 DNA, CDR3 protein. A D gene is named only where the DNA matches it firmly. Clone size appears in some rows only: once, few, many, or a class for an expanded clone.

J gene: TRBJ1-5
clone size: NA
V gene: TRBV2
D gene: TRBD1
CDR3 DNA: TGTGCCAGCAGTGGGACAGGCAGACGTCAGCCCCAGCATTTT
CDR3 protein: CASSGTGRRQPQHF

J gene: TRBJ2-7
clone size: NA
V gene: TRBV5-4
D gene: NA
CDR3 DNA: TGTGCCAGCAGCTTGGTAGGACAGCCCTACGAGCAGTACTTC
CDR3 protein: CASSLVGQPYEQYF

J gene: TRBJ1-1
clone size: NA
V gene: TRBV19
D gene: NA
CDR3 DNA: TGTGCCATTCGGACGCTGAGGAACACTGAAGCTTTCTTT
CDR3 protein: CAIRTLRNTEAFF

J gene: TRBJ1-5
clone size: few
V gene: TRBV19
D gene: NA
CDR3 DNA: TGTGCCAGTGGGACTACAGGGATCAATCAGCCCCAGCATTTT
CDR3 protein: CASGTTGINQPQHF

J gene: TRBJ1-4
clone size: NA
V gene: TRBV19
D gene: NA
CDR3 DNA: TGTGCCAGTCTCCCACGAGCGGGTAATGAAAAACTGTTTTTT
CDR3 protein: CASLPRAGNEKLFF

J gene: TRBJ1-2
clone size: NA
V gene: TRBV2
D gene: NA
CDR3 DNA: TGTGCCAGCAGGGGTTCAGGGTACGGCTACACCTTC
CDR3 protein: CASRGSGYGYTF

J gene: TRBJ2-4
clone size: NA
V gene: TRBV7-9
D gene: TRBD1
CDR3 DNA: TGTGCCAGCAGCGACACGACAGGGGGAGGGGGCAAAAACATTCAGTACTTC
CDR3 protein: CASSDTTGGGGKNIQYF

J gene: TRBJ1-5
clone size: NA
V gene: TRBV6-6
D gene: TRBD1
CDR3 DNA: TGTGCCAGCAGATCCGACAGGGCACGGCAGCCCCAGCATTTT
CDR3 protein: CASRSDRARQPQHF

J gene: TRBJ2-7
clone size: NA
V gene: TRBV11-2
D gene: TRBD1
CDR3 DNA: TGTGCCAGCAGCCCAAAGACAGGGACGGGGTACGAGCAGTACTTC
CDR3 protein: CASSPKTGTGYEQYF

J gene: TRBJ2-2
clone size: NA
V gene: TRBV9
D gene: TRBD1
CDR3 DNA: TGTGCCAGCAGCAAGACAGGGGTAGTCCCCGGGGAGCTGTTTTTT
CDR3 protein: CASSKTGVVPGELFF

J gene: TRBJ2-2
clone size: NA
V gene: TRBV4-1
D gene: TRBD1
CDR3 DNA: TGCGCCAGCAGCCAAGGGGACAGGGGACTCACCGGGGAGCTGTTTTTT
CDR3 protein: CASSQGDRGLTGELFF

J gene: TRBJ2-2
clone size: NA
V gene: TRBV6-6
D gene: TRBD1
CDR3 DNA: TGTGCCAGCAGTTACCGACAGGGGGGTACCGGGGAGCTGTTTTTT
CDR3 protein: CASSYRQGGTGELFF

J gene: TRBJ1-2
clone size: NA
V gene: TRBV30
D gene: NA
CDR3 DNA: TGTGCCTGGAGTACCCGTTCTACGAACTATGGCTACACCTTC
CDR3 protein: CAWSTRSTNYGYTF

J gene: TRBJ1-1
clone size: NA
V gene: TRBV30
D gene: NA
CDR3 DNA: TGTGCCTGGAGCGTCGGCGGAGCGATGAACACTGAAGCTTTCTTT
CDR3 protein: CAWSVGGAMNTEAFF

J gene: TRBJ2-5
clone size: NA
V gene: TRBV5-1
D gene: NA
CDR3 DNA: TGCGCCAGCAGCTCGCTAGGGGCCGCAGCACAAGAGACCCAGTACTTC
CDR3 protein: CASSSLGAAAQETQYF

J gene: TRBJ2-6
clone size: NA
V gene: TRBV30
D gene: NA
CDR3 DNA: TGTGCCTGTCCCCGGGACGGCGTTACTGGGGCCAACGTCCCGACTTTC
CDR3 protein: CACPRDGVTGANVPTF

J gene: TRBJ2-2
clone size: once
V gene: TRBV9
D gene: NA
CDR3 DNA: TGTGCCAGCAGCGCAGGAACCGGGAAGGCCGGGGAGCTGTTTTTT
CDR3 protein: CASSAGTGKAGELFF

J gene: TRBJ1-4
clone size: NA
V gene: TRBV4-1
D gene: NA
CDR3 DNA: TGCGCCAGCAGCCAAGCCCTCGGGGCTAATGAAAAACTGTTTTTT
CDR3 protein: CASSQALGANEKLFF

J gene: TRBJ2-1
clone size: NA
V gene: TRBV4-2
D gene: NA
CDR3 DNA: TGTGCCAGCAGCCAAGAATCGGGTTTAGTTGCCTACAATGAGCAGTTCTTC
CDR3 protein: CASSQESGLVAYNEQFF

J gene: TRBJ1-2
clone size: NA
V gene: TRBV7-3
D gene: TRBD1
CDR3 DNA: TGTGCCAGCAGTCACAGGGGGGGTTATGGCTACACCTTC
CDR3 protein: CASSHRGGYGYTF

J gene: TRBJ2-5
clone size: NA
V gene: TRBV9
D gene: TRBD2
CDR3 DNA: TGTGCCAGCAGCGTAGGTAGCGGGAGCGGAGGGGAGACCCAGTACTTC
CDR3 protein: CASSVGSGSGGETQYF

J gene: TRBJ2-1
clone size: NA
V gene: TRBV5-1
D gene: NA
CDR3 DNA: TGCGCCAGCAGCTCCCAGGGGGGGACGTCTGAGCAGTTCTTC
CDR3 protein: CASSSQGGTSEQFF

J gene: TRBJ1-2
clone size: NA
V gene: TRBV30
D gene: NA
CDR3 DNA: TGTGCCTCCCTAAACAGGTCAACCTATGGCTACACCTTC
CDR3 protein: CASLNRSTYGYTF

J gene: TRBJ2-3
clone size: NA
V gene: TRBV7-2
D gene: NA
CDR3 DNA: TGTGCCAGCAGCTTAGTTGGAGGGGGGAGCACAGATACGCAGTATTTT
CDR3 protein: CASSLVGGGSTDTQYF

J gene: TRBJ2-1
clone size: NA
V gene: TRBV18
D gene: NA
CDR3 DNA: TGTGCCAGCTCACGAACTTCGAAAGGATCCCCTAATTACAATGAGCAGTTCTTC
CDR3 protein: CASSRTSKGSPNYNEQFF

J gene: TRBJ2-3
clone size: NA
V gene: TRBV11-2
D gene: NA
CDR3 DNA: TGTGCCAGCAGCTTCCGAGGGGCGGGGACAGATACGCAGTATTTT
CDR3 protein: CASSFRGAGTDTQYF

J gene: TRBJ1-1
clone size: NA
V gene: TRBV5-1
D gene: TRBD1
CDR3 DNA: TGCGCCAGCAGCTACCGGACAGGGAGGACGACTGAAGCTTTCTTT
CDR3 protein: CASSYRTGRTTEAFF

J gene: TRBJ2-3
clone size: NA
V gene: TRBV11-2
D gene: NA
CDR3 DNA: TGTGCCAGCAGGCCGGTGGGGACAGATACGCAGTATTTT
CDR3 protein: CASRPVGTDTQYF

J gene: TRBJ2-7
clone size: NA
V gene: TRBV9
D gene: NA
CDR3 DNA: TGTGCCAGCAGCGTTGAGCGGTCCCCCTACGAGCAGTACTTC
CDR3 protein: CASSVERSPYEQYF

J gene: TRBJ1-1
clone size: once
V gene: TRBV18
D gene: TRBD1
CDR3 DNA: TGTGCCAGCTCACCGGGACAGGGATTCACTGAAGCTTTCTTT
CDR3 protein: CASSPGQGFTEAFF

J gene: TRBJ1-5
clone size: NA
V gene: TRBV18
D gene: NA
CDR3 DNA: TGTGCCAGCTCGAGGGATAGCAATCAGCCCCAGCATTTT
CDR3 protein: CASSRDSNQPQHF

J gene: TRBJ2-7
clone size: NA
V gene: TRBV28
D gene: TRBD2
CDR3 DNA: TGTGCCAGCAGGGCTAGCGGGAGGTACGAGCAGTACTTC
CDR3 protein: CASRASGRYEQYF

J gene: TRBJ2-1
clone size: NA
V gene: TRBV4-3
D gene: TRBD2
CDR3 DNA: TGCGCCAGCGCGGGTGGAACGGGACTAGCCCGGCACGATGAGCAGTTCTTC
CDR3 protein: CASAGGTGLARHDEQFF

J gene: TRBJ1-1
clone size: NA
V gene: TRBV9
D gene: TRBD1
CDR3 DNA: TGTGCCAGCAGCGTGCAGGGGGCTAACACTGAAGCTTTCTTT
CDR3 protein: CASSVQGANTEAFF

J gene: TRBJ2-7
clone size: NA
V gene: TRBV7-8
D gene: NA
CDR3 DNA: TGTGCCAGCAGCGGGGGCATAACGTCCCGGGGCCACGAGCAGTACTTC
CDR3 protein: CASSGGITSRGHEQYF

J gene: TRBJ1-5
clone size: NA
V gene: TRBV9
D gene: TRBD1
CDR3 DNA: TGTGCCAGCAGCGCCGGGACAGCAAGCAATCAGCCCCAGCATTTT
CDR3 protein: CASSAGTASNQPQHF

J gene: TRBJ2-2
clone size: NA
V gene: TRBV29-1
D gene: NA
CDR3 DNA: TGCAGCGGAAGGGAGTTACACACCGGGGAGCTGTTTTTT
CDR3 protein: CSGRELHTGELFF

J gene: TRBJ2-1
clone size: NA
V gene: TRBV15
D gene: NA
CDR3 DNA: TGTGCCACCAGACAGCAGGCCAGCTCCTACAATGAGCAGTTCTTC
CDR3 protein: CATRQQASSYNEQFF

J gene: TRBJ2-7
clone size: NA
V gene: TRBV30
D gene: NA
CDR3 DNA: TGTGCCCGACGAGAAGGTTCAGGCTCCTACGAGCAGTACTTC
CDR3 protein: CARREGSGSYEQYF

J gene: TRBJ2-5
clone size: NA
V gene: TRBV19
D gene: TRBD2
CDR3 DNA: TGTGCCAGTAGTAAGGTTGGACTAGCGGTTAGAAAAGAGACCCAGTACTTC
CDR3 protein: CASSKVGLAVRKETQYF